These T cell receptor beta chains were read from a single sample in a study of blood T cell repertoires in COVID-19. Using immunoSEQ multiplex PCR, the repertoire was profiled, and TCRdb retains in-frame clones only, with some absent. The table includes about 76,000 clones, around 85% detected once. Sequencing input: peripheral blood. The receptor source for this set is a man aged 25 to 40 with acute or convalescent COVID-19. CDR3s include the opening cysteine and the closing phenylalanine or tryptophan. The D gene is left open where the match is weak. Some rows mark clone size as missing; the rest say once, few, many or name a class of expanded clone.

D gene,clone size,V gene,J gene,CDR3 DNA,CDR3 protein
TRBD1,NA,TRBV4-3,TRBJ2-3,TGCGCCAGCAGCCGCACACAGGGGATGGGGACAGATACGCAGTATTTT,CASSRTQGMGTDTQYF
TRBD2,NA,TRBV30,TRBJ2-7,TGTGCCTGGGGAGTGCGACTAGCGGGATTGGGAGAGCAGTACTTC,CAWGVRLAGLGEQYF
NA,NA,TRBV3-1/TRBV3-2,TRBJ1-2,TGTGCCAGCAGCCAAGAATTCCGGTGGGCGAACACCTATGGCTACACCTTC,CASSQEFRWANTYGYTF
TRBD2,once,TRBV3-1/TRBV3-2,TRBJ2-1,TGTGCCAGCAGCCAAGGCACTAGCGTGAGTGAGCAGTTCTTC,CASSQGTSVSEQFF
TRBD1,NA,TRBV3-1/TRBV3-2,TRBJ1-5,TGTGCCAGCAGCCAAGTAGGGGGCGGTCAGCCCCAGCATTTT,CASSQVGGGQPQHF
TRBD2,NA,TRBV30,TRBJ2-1,TGTGCCTGGAGTGTTAGGACTAGCGGGGGGCAGTTCTTC,CAWSVRTSGGQFF
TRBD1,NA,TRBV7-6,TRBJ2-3,TGTGCCAGCAGCTTGATACAGGGGGTCTCAGATACGCAGTATTTT,CASSLIQGVSDTQYF
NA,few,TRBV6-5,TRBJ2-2,TGTGCCATCAGACCCGTCCGACAGGCCGGATCACTGTTTTTT,CAIRPVRQAGSLFF
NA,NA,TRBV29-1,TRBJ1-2,TGCAGCGTTCCCGACAGGAGCTATGGCTACACCTTC,CSVPDRSYGYTF
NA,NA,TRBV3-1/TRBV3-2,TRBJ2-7,TGTGCCAGCACTCGCAGGGGTGGCTACGAGCAGTACTTC,CASTRRGGYEQYF
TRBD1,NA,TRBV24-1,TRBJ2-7,TGTGCCACCAGTGAGGGACAGGGGAACTACGAGCAGTACTTC,CATSEGQGNYEQYF
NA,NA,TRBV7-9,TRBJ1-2,TGTGCCAGCAGCTTCAAGGGGAAGGGATCGAGCTATGGCTACACCTTC,CASSFKGKGSSYGYTF
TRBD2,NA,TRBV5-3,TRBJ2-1,TGTGCCAGAAGCTCAGAGCGGGAGTGGAGCGATGAGCAGTTCTTC,CARSSEREWSDEQFF